A single T cell receptor (beta chain) is shown here with its context. The sample comes from a study of T cell clones after liver transplantation. Whole-study context: A pre-transplant mixed lymphocyte reaction with TCRbeta sequencing defined graft-donor-reactive clones followed in post-transplant blood.

The repertoire was sequenced with immunoSEQ multiplex PCR; TCRdb's copy has only in-frame clones and lacks some. There are about 51,000 clones in the sample; about 67% occur only once, and less than 10% lies in the top ten. Material: CD4+ T cells from blood, obtained roughly 56 months after liver transplant. The source of this sequence is a human patient who received a liver transplant. Some T cells could come from the graft donor.

DNA for the CDR3: TGTGCCAGCAGCTCTAACATCGGACCGAGCTCTGGAAACACCATATATTTT. This codes for CASSSNIGPSSGNTIYF. The chain joins TRBV5-6 to TRBJ1-3, with D unclear. This CDR3 is built from 17 residues. Germline CDR1 reads SGHDT; CDR2 reads YYEEEE. V was clipped by 3 bases and J by 0 bases, with 16 bases between them.